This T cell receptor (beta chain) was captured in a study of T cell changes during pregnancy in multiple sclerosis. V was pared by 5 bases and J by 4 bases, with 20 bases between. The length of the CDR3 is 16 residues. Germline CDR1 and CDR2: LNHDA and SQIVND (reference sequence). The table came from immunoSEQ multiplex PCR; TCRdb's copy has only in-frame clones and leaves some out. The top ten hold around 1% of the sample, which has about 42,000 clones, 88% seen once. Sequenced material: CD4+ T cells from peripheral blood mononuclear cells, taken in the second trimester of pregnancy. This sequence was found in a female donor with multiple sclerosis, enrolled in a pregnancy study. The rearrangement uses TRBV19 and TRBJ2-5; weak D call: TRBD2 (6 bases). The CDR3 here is CASSWAGTPPGETQYF. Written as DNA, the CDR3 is TGTGCCAGTAGTTGGGCCGGGACTCCCCCAGGAGAGACCCAGTACTTC.